The TCR beta chain under discussion was sequenced for a study of cytomegalovirus exposure and HLA in healthy donors. Points from the study as a whole: Clonal expansion, a later analysis showed, was greater in HLA-associated TCR beta chains than in equally common others.

The V and J ends lost 7 bases and 0 bases, in that order; junction bases with no gene match: 4. The CDR3 runs to 15 residues. CDR1 SGHVS and CDR2 FNYEAQ come from the germline V gene. A multiplex PCR was run with 60 Vbeta primers and 13 Jbeta primers. Sequencing used immunoSEQ multiplex PCR; TCRdb keeps in-frame clones, though not all of them. Its listing shows 75,000 to 95,000 clones. As concerns this clone: What it binds is not known.

The TCR sequence derives from a woman in her fifties or sixties in good health and CMV-seronegative. Sequenced input: PBMCs. This chain links TRBV7-6 with TRBJ2-2; 8 bases are a match to TRBD2. CDR3 amino acids: CASTLTSANTGELFF. In nucleotides, the CDR3 is TGTGCCAGCACGCTGACTAGCGCGAACACCGGGGAGCTGTTTTTT.